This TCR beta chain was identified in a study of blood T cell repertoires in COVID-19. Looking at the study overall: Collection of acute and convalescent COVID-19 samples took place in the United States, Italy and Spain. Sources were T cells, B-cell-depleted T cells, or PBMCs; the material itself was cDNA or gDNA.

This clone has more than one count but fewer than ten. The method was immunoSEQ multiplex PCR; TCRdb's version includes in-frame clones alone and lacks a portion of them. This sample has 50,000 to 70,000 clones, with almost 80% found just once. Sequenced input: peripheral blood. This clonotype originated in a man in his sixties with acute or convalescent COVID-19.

Here the CDR3 reads CASRGMTGIYEQYF. The CDR3 bases are TGTGCCAGCAGAGGTATGACAGGGATCTACGAGCAGTACTTC. The rearrangement joins TRBV6-5 to TRBJ2-7, with TRBD1 identical over 7 bases. V lost 6 bases, J lost 3 bases, and 8 bases stayed unmatched. CDR1 is MNHEY, CDR2 SVGAGI, per germline. CDR3 size: 14 residues.